This TCR beta chain derives from a study of cytomegalovirus exposure and HLA in healthy donors. Whole-study findings and limits: Relative to the approximately 660-donor mean, N-insertions were reportedly fewer in an Asian-associated ancestry cluster in a later analysis. A missense DCLRE1C variant was associated with V- and J-gene trimming of TCR beta chains in a later analysis, and an independent cohort replicated the association.

From germline, CDR1 is SGHTA and CDR2 FQGNSA. The ends lost 10 bases at V and 8 bases at J; junction bases unmatched: 10. The CDR3 totals 13 residues. This clone occurred a few times. Its specificity is unknown. 60 Vbeta and 13 Jbeta primers were used in PCR. Libraries were prepared by immunoSEQ multiplex PCR; TCRdb keeps only in-frame clonotypes and omits some of them. The sample records 100,000 or so clones, over 60% being singletons. The chain carries TRBV7-2 and TRBJ2-2; 7 nucleotides line up with TRBD2. This TCR derives from a man in his forties or fifties in good health and CMV-seropositive. Specimen: PBMCs. The CDR3 here is CATGDYLSGELFF. The CDR3 DNA follows: TGTGCCACCGGGGACTACCTCAGTGGGGAGCTGTTTTTT. Full variable domain (rest looked up from reference TRBV7-2 and TRBJ2-2): GAGVSQSPSNKVTEKGKDVELRCDPISGHTALYWYRQSLGQGLEFLIYFQGNSAPDKSGLPSDRFSAERTGGSVSTLTIQRTQQEDSAVYLCATGDYLSGELFFGEGSRLTVL.